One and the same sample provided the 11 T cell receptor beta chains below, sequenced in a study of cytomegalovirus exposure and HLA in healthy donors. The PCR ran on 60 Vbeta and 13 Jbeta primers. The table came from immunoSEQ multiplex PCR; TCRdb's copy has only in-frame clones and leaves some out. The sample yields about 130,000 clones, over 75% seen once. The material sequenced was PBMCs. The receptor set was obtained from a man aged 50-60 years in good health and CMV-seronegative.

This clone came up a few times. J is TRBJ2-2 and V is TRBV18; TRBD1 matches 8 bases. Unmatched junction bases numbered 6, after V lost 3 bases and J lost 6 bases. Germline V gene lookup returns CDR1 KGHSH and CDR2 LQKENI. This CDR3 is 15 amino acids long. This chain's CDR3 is CASSPNRGMSGELFF. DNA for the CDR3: TGTGCCAGCTCACCGAACAGGGGGATGTCCGGGGAGCTGTTTTTT.

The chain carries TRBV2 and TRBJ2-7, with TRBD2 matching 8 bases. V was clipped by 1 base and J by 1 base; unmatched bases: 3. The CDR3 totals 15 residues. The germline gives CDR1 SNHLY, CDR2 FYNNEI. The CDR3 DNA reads TGTGCCAGCAGTGAAGAGGGCGGGAGGTCCTACGAGCAGTACTTC. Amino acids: CASSEEGGRSYEQYF.

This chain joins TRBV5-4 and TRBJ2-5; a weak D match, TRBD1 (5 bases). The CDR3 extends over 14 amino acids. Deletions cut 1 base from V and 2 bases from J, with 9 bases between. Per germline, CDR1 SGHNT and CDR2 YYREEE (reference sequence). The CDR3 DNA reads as TGTGCCAGCAGCTTGAAACAGGCTCAAGAGACCCAGTACTTC. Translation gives CASSLKQAQETQYF.

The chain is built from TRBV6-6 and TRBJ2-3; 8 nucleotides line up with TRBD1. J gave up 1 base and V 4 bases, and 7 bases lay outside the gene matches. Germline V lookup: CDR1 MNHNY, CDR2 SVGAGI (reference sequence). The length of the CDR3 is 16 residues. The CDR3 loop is CASSSYQTGGTDTQYF. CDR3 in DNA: TGTGCCAGCAGTTCCTACCAGACAGGGGGCACAGATACGCAGTATTTT.

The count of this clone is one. The CDR3 here is CASSSTAFSYEQYF. DNA of the CDR3: TGTGCCAGCAGTTCGACAGCCTTCTCCTACGAGCAGTACTTC. The chain employs TRBV27 and TRBJ2-7, with D perhaps TRBD1 (5 bases). The length of the CDR3 is 14 residues. The V end was cut by 4 bases, the J end by 0 bases, with 10 bases between. Germline assignment: CDR1 MNHEY and CDR2 SMNVEV (reference sequence).

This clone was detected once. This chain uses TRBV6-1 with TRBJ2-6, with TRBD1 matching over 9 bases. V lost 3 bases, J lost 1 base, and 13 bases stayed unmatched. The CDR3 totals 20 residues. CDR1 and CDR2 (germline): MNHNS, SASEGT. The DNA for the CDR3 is TGTGCCAGCAGTGACCGGCTTGGGGGACAGGGTAGGTCTGGGGCCAACGTCCTGACTTTC. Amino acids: CASSDRLGGQGRSGANVLTF.

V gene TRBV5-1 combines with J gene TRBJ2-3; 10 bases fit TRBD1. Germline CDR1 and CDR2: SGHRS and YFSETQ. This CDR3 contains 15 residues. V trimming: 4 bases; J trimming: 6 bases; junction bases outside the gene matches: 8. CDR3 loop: CASSRETGGPDTQYF. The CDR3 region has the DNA TGCGCCAGCAGCCGCGAGACAGGGGGCCCGGATACGCAGTATTTT.

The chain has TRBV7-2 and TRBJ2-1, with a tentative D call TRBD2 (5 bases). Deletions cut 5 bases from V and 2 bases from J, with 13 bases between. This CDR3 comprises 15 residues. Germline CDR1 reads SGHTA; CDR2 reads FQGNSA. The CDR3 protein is CASSAEAGTYNEQFF. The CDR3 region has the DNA TGTGCCAGCAGCGCAGAGGCGGGCACCTACAATGAGCAGTTCTTC.

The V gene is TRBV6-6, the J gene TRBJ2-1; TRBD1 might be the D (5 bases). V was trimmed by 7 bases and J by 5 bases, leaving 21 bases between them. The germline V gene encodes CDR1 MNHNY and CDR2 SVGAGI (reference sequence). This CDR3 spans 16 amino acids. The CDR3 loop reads CASKSRARGVDNEQFF. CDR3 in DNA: TGTGCCAGCAAAAGCAGGGCGCGTGGTGTGGACAATGAGCAGTTCTTC.

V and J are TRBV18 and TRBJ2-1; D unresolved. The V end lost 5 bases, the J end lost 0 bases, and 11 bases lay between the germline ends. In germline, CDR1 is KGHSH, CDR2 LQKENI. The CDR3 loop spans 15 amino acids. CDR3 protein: CASSATLSSYNEQFF. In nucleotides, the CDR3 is TGTGCCAGCTCAGCGACTCTGAGCTCCTACAATGAGCAGTTCTTC.

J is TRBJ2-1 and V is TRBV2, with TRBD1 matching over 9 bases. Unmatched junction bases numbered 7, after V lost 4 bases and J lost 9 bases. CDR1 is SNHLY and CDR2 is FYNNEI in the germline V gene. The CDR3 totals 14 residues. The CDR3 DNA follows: TGTGCCAGCAGTGGCACGGACAGGGGAGGTGAGCAGTTCTTC. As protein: CASSGTDRGGEQFF.